The rows below give T cell receptor beta chains drawn from one sample of a study of shared clonotypes between healthy human individuals. The method was immunoSEQ multiplex PCR; TCRdb's version includes in-frame clones alone and lacks a portion of them. Of about 1.1 million clones listed, around 77% are singletons. The specimen was memory CD4+ T cells from PBMCs. The receptors stem from a man between 18 and 29 years old in good health. Some clones in this sample may be carry-over from other donors' samples. Each CDR3 is given with its conserved first and last residue. Each record gives: J gene, D gene, clone size, CDR3 length, V gene, CDR3 protein, CDR3 DNA. A D gene is named only where the DNA matches it firmly. The listing skips clone size in some rows; elsewhere it reads once, few, many or a size class.

TRBJ1-5 | . | . | 17 | TRBV21-1 | CASRDGSNPNSNQPQHF | TGTGCCAGCCGGGACGGAAGTAACCCCAATAGCAATCAGCCCCAGCATTTT
TRBJ1-2 | . | . | 17 | TRBV18 | CASSPFPETAANYGYTF | TGTGCCAGCTCTCCCTTTCCCGAGACAGCAGCTAACTATGGCTACACCTTC
TRBJ2-7 | TRBD2 | . | 16 | TRBV6-5 | CASSYSSRGDPYEQYF | TGTGCCAGCAGTTACTCGTCTCGGGGGGACCCCTACGAGCAGTACTTC
TRBJ2-7 | . | . | 14 | TRBV5-6 | CASSLGMGSYEQYF | TGTGCCAGCAGCTTGGGGATGGGCAGCTACGAGCAGTACTTC
TRBJ2-7 | . | . | 15 | TRBV7-2 | CASTNFVGAFYEQYF | TGTGCCAGCACCAACTTCGTGGGGGCTTTCTACGAGCAGTACTTC
TRBJ2-1 | TRBD2 | . | 16 | TRBV5-1 | CASSVTGTTRYNEQFF | TGCGCCAGCAGCGTGACCGGGACTACCCGCTACAATGAGCAGTTCTTC
TRBJ1-5 | . | . | 19 | TRBV30 | CAWSVRSPVRGGTNQPQHF | TGTGCCTGGAGTGTACGCTCTCCGGTCCGGGGGGGAACCAATCAGCCCCAGCATTTT
TRBJ2-5 | TRBD1 | few | 13 | TRBV2 | CASSPTGGETQYF | TGTGCCAGCAGTCCGACAGGGGGAGAGACCCAGTACTTC
TRBJ2-7 | . | few | 13 | TRBV29-1 | CSATASSSYEQYF | TGCAGCGCTACGGCTAGTAGCTCCTACGAGCAGTACTTC
TRBJ2-2 | TRBD2 | . | 19 | TRBV7-3 | CASSLQLAGGPGNTGELFF | TGTGCCAGCAGCTTACAGCTAGCGGGAGGGCCAGGGAACACCGGGGAGCTGTTTTTT
TRBJ2-7 | TRBD2 | . | 15 | TRBV4-1 | CASSQDRREAYEQYF | TGCGCCAGCAGCCAAGATCGGCGGGAGGCCTACGAGCAGTACTTC
TRBJ2-1 | TRBD2 | . | 16 | TRBV5-1 | CASSLEGGSSYNEQFF | TGCGCCAGCAGCTTGGAAGGCGGGAGCTCCTACAATGAGCAGTTCTTC
TRBJ2-1 | . | once | 16 | TRBV7-2 | CASSEEGPRYYNEQFF | TGTGCCAGCAGCGAGGAGGGGCCTAGATACTACAATGAGCAGTTCTTC
TRBJ1-1 | . | . | 13 | TRBV30 | CAWRLGSGTEAFF | TGTGCCTGGAGACTAGGGTCGGGCACTGAAGCTTTCTTT
TRBJ2-7 | . | . | 14 | TRBV7-2 | CASSLAGSSYEQYF | TGTGCCAGCAGCTTAGCCGGGAGCTCCTACGAGCAGTACTTC
TRBJ2-5 | TRBD1 | . | 14 | TRBV28 | CASSPHRGTETQYF | TGTGCCAGCAGTCCCCACAGGGGTACGGAGACCCAGTACTTC
TRBJ2-4 | . | . | 12 | TRBV11-3 | CASSLGGGQQYF | TGTGCCAGCAGCTTAGGAGGTGGACAGCAGTACTTC
TRBJ2-3 | . | few | 13 | TRBV5-1 | CASSWGLETTQYF | TGCGCCAGCAGCTGGGGCCTAGAGACGACGCAGTATTTT
TRBJ2-5 | TRBD1 | . | 14 | TRBV2 | CASSEVRGRETQYF | TGTGCCAGCAGTGAAGTCAGGGGGCGAGAGACCCAGTACTTC
TRBJ2-3 | . | . | 13 | TRBV7-9 | CASSVGTGDTQYF | TGTGCCAGCAGCGTAGGTACGGGGGATACGCAGTATTTT
TRBJ2-5 | . | . | 18 | TRBV28 | CASSLTWVRGLEKRTQYF | TGTGCCAGCAGTCTCACCTGGGTTAGGGGACTGGAGAAGCGGACCCAGTACTTC
TRBJ1-1 | . | once | 13 | TRBV2 | CASCPDLNTEAFF | TGTGCCAGCTGTCCGGACCTGAACACTGAAGCTTTCTTT
TRBJ2-1 | . | . | 15 | TRBV5-1 | CASSMGRRSYNEQFF | TGCGCCAGCAGCATGGGGAGGAGGTCCTACAATGAGCAGTTCTTC
TRBJ2-5 | . | . | 16 | TRBV9 | CASSFQGVGWGETQYF | TGTGCCAGCAGCTTCCAGGGCGTGGGATGGGGAGAGACCCAGTACTTC
TRBJ2-1 | TRBD1 | . | 16 | TRBV5-1 | CASSLEGQGAHNEQFF | TGCGCCAGCAGCTTGGAGGGACAGGGGGCGCATAATGAGCAGTTCTTC
TRBJ2-2 | . | . | 15 | TRBV2 | CASSGVSDGTGELFF | TGTGCCAGCAGTGGGGTCTCGGACGGCACCGGGGAGCTGTTTTTT
TRBJ2-2 | TRBD1 | . | 17 | TRBV7-9 | CASSPLPAGGIAGELFF | TGTGCCAGCAGCCCCCTTCCGGCAGGGGGAATAGCCGGGGAGCTGTTTTTT
TRBJ2-1 | . | few | 15 | TRBV11-2 | CASSPRISSYNEQFF | TGTGCCAGCAGCCCTCGGATTAGCTCCTACAATGAGCAGTTCTTC
TRBJ2-7 | TRBD1 | many | 16 | TRBV28 | CASSPTGGNGHYEQYF | TGTGCCAGCAGTCCAACAGGGGGGAACGGACACTACGAGCAGTACTTC